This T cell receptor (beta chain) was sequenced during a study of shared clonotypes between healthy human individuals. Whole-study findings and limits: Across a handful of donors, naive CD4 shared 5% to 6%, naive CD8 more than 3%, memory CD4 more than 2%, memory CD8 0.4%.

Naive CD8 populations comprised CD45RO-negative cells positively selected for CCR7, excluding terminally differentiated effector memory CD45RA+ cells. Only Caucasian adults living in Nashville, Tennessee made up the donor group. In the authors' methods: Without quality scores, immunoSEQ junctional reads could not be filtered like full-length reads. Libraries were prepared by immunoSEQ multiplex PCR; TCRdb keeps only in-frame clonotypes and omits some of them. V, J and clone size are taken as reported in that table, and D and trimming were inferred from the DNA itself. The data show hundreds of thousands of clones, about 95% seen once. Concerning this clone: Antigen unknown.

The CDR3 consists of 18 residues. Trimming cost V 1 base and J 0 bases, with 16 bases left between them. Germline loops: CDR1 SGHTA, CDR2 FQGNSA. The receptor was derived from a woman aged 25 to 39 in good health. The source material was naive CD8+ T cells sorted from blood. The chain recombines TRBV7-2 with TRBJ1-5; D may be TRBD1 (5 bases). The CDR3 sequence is CASSLGPPWGYSNQPQHF. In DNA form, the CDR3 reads TGTGCCAGCAGCTTAGGTCCCCCATGGGGCTATAGCAATCAGCCCCAGCATTTT.